This TCR beta chain was recovered during a study of T-cell reconstitution after alpha-beta-depleted transplantation in children. Overall study results and limits: One year after transplant, T-cell counts and diversity came mostly from newly produced T cells. Recipient T cells and thymic progenitors that survived gave rise to the high TCRbeta diversity observed at day 60 in some patients.

Germline assignment: CDR1 SGHRS and CDR2 YFSETQ. The CDR3 has 14 residues. Trimming shortened V by 0 bases and J by 4 bases, and 9 bases separated the two germline ends. Worth noting for this clonotype: Its specificity is unknown.

Unique molecular identifiers featured in how the TCRbeta library was prepared. TCRdb processed the PCR reads anew with MiXCR; each CDR3 protein has one entry. This sample yields 70,000 to 95,000 distinct CDR3 sequences, of which about a sixth are seen a single time; around a fifth belongs to the top ten. The chain carries TRBV5-1 and TRBJ2-3, with D possibly matching TRBD2 (5 bases). The starting material was PBMCs, mostly from graft donor cells, obtained 180 days after TCRalphabeta/CD19-depleted stem cell transplant. This clonotype was obtained from a male patient aged 2 to 10 who had a stem cell transplant for acute lymphoblastic leukemia, so the T cells may come from the graft donor. The CDR3 spells CASSLGRVADTQYF. The CDR3 nucleotides read TGCGCCAGCAGCTTGGGGCGGGTGGCAGATACGCAGTATTTT.